The present T cell receptor beta chain was sequenced within a study of T cells after yellow fever vaccination. Study-level background: SMART-Seq v4 Ultra Low Input served to prepare low-cell-number fractions.

This clonotype was observed a handful of times. Its antigen is still unknown. CDR3 size: 14 residues. V was trimmed by 4 bases and J by 9 bases, leaving 19 bases between them. CDR1 SQVTM and CDR2 ANQGSEA come from the germline V gene. TCR cDNA was made by 5'RACE template switching, adding a universal primer site and UMIs. One entry per CDR3 protein, called by TCRdb with MiXCR from the 5' RACE reads. The repertoire holds 300,000 to 450,000 distinct CDR3 sequences, with about 8.3% as singletons. Whole-study findings and limits: Secondary responses were weaker yet peaked faster, day 5 versus 15. The booster response re-showed most primary clones: around 96% CD4, roughly 91% CD8.

The TCR sequence derives from a man younger than 30 who received the YFV17D yellow fever vaccine. The chain uses TRBV29-1 and TRBJ1-5; D may be TRBD1 (6 bases). The sequencing here drew on PBMCs, taken 35 to 50 days after the first yellow fever vaccination. The CDR3 protein is CSVGEEQGGLPQHF. The DNA for the CDR3 is TGCAGCGTTGGTGAGGAACAGGGAGGTCTGCCCCAGCATTTT.